This TCR beta chain originates from a study of T cells in Graves' hyperthyroidism and ophthalmopathy. This clonotype came up many times. What it binds is unknown. Amplification targeted TCR beta CDR3 regions from RNA transcripts. HTBI primers were used for first-round RT-PCR of the TCR CDR3. TCRdb itself ran the multiplex PCR reads through MiXCR, one entry per CDR3 protein. The sample shows roughly 500,000 distinct CDR3 sequences, roughly 50% of them seen only once. Study-level points and caveats: In the blood, most expanded thyroid clonotypes above 0.001 appeared as well.

The CDR3 is made up of 14 amino acids. J was trimmed by 2 bases and V by 3 bases; bases with no gene match: 7. Germline CDR1 and CDR2: DFQATT and SNEGSKA (reference sequence). The diagnostic basis comprised clinical symptoms, serum thyroxine and TRAb, thyroid ultrasound and orbital computed tomography. The rearrangement links TRBV20-1 to TRBJ2-7; 7 bases agree with TRBD1. This clonotype was obtained from an adult woman with Graves' disease, either hyperthyroidism or ophthalmopathy (not recorded which). What was sequenced was peripheral blood or thyroid tissue (not recorded which). CDR3 in amino acids: CSARGRDRAYEQYF. Here the CDR3 DNA reads TGCAGTGCTAGGGGAAGGGACAGAGCCTACGAGCAGTACTTC.